The sequence of this T cell receptor beta chain was determined in a study of OX40 agonist ivuxolimab in advanced cancers. Background on the study: The study gave patients intravenous ivuxolimab at 0.01 to 10 mg/kg every 2 weeks. Among those enrolled, mean age was about 60 years (range about 23 to 79) and about 82% were male.

General study points: CD8+ T cells averaged more expanded clones than CD4+.

In the case of this clone: Its antigen remains unknown.

It was autoimmune disease history or systemic immunosuppression that excluded patients. The ends lost 7 bases at V and 4 bases at J; junction bases unmatched: 6. CDR1 is SGHAT, CDR2 FQDESV, per germline (reference sequence). The CDR3 totals 13 residues. Using immunoSEQ multiplex PCR, the repertoire was profiled, and TCRdb retains in-frame clones only, with some absent. There are tens of thousands of clones in the sample; roughly 93% occur only once, and 0.25% to 0.35% lies in the top ten. The chain recombines TRBV11-1 with TRBJ1-2, with TRBD1 identical over 7 bases. The sequenced sample was CD4+ or CD8+ T cells sorted from blood, obtained in a trial of the OX40 agonist ivuxolimab. The clonotype comes from an adult with an advanced solid tumor such as melanoma, head and neck, liver or kidney cancer. The CDR3 region is CASTGQGVYGYTF. The CDR3 DNA reads as TGTGCCAGCACCGGTCAGGGGGTCTATGGCTACACCTTC.